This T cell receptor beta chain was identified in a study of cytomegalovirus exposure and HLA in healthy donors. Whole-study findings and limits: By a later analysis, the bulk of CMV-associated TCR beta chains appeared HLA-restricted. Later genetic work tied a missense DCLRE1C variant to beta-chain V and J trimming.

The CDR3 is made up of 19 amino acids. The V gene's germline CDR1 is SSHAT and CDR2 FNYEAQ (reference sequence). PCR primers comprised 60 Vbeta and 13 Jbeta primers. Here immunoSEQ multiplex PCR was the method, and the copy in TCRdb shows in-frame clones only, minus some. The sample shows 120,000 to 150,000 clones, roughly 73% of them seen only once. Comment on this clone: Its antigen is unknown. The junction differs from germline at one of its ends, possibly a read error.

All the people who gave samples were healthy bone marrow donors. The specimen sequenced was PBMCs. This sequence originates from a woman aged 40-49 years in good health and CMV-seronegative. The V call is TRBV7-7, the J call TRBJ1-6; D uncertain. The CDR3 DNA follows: TGTGCTAGCAGCTTAGAACGGCCGGAACACAGCTCCTATAATTCACCCCTCCACTTT. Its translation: CASSLERPEHSSYNSPLHF.